Listed below are T cell receptor beta chains from one sample, sequenced in a study of blood T cells in healthy people across ages. TCRdb itself ran the 5' RACE reads through MiXCR, one entry per CDR3 protein. The table has hundreds of thousands of distinct CDR3 sequences, 25% to 30% seen once. Specimen: blood. Receptors were obtained from an elderly woman in good health. The CDR3 runs from the conserved cysteine through the conserved F or W. The order of the fields is V gene, D gene, clone size, J gene, CDR3 protein, CDR3 DNA. The D gene is left open where the match is weak. Clone size appears in some rows only: once, few, many, or a class for an expanded clone.

V: TRBV2
D: TRBD1
size: .
J: TRBJ1-1
CDR3: CASSRTGRGTEAFF
DNA: TGTGCCAGCAGTCGGACAGGGAGAGGCACTGAAGCTTTCTTT

V: TRBV30
D: .
size: once
J: TRBJ1-6
CDR3: CAWRPPMNSPLHF
DNA: TGTGCCTGGAGGCCTCCAATGAATTCACCCCTCCACTTT

V: TRBV27
D: TRBD1
size: .
J: TRBJ1-1
CDR3: CASSSWTGGEAFF
DNA: TGTGCCAGCAGTTCATGGACAGGGGGGGAAGCTTTCTTT

V: TRBV28
D: .
size: .
J: TRBJ2-7
CDR3: CASTQPSGQRYEQYF
DNA: TGTGCCAGCACCCAACCCTCGGGGCAGCGCTACGAGCAGTACTTC

V: TRBV28
D: .
size: .
J: TRBJ1-3
CDR3: CASSLLMGSSGNTIYF
DNA: TGTGCCAGCAGTTTATTGATGGGCAGCTCTGGAAACACCATATATTTT

V: TRBV7-9
D: .
size: .
J: TRBJ1-6
CDR3: CASSLETGINSPLHF
DNA: TGTGCCAGCAGCTTAGAGACAGGAATTAATTCACCCCTCCACTTT

V: TRBV6-5
D: .
size: many
J: TRBJ1-6
CDR3: CASSLRDPYSPLHF
DNA: TGTGCCAGCAGTTTGAGGGACCCTTATTCACCCCTCCACTTT

V: TRBV29-1
D: .
size: .
J: TRBJ2-7
CDR3: CSVEDTETYEQYF
DNA: TGCAGCGTTGAAGACACAGAGACCTACGAGCAGTACTTC

V: TRBV5-1
D: .
size: few
J: TRBJ2-7
CDR3: CASSLAQGWYEQYF
DNA: TGCGCCAGCAGCTTGGCGCAGGGGTGGTACGAGCAGTACTTC

V: TRBV7-6
D: .
size: once
J: TRBJ2-7
CDR3: CASSPAFGYEQYF
DNA: TGTGCCAGCAGTCCCGCGTTTGGGTACGAGCAGTACTTC

V: TRBV6-5
D: TRBD2
size: many
J: TRBJ2-5
CDR3: CASTPVGRGQETQYF
DNA: TGTGCCAGCACTCCCGTGGGGCGGGGGCAAGAGACCCAGTACTTC